This is a list of T cell receptor beta chains from one sample in a study of blood T cell repertoires in COVID-19. The table came from immunoSEQ multiplex PCR; TCRdb's copy has only in-frame clones and leaves some out. Among about 200,000 clones listed, 80% to 95% were seen once. The sequencing sample was made of peripheral blood. The receptors shown here come from a man aged 55 to 70 with COVID-19, enrolled during active disease. The CDR3 runs from the conserved cysteine through the conserved F or W. D genes are given only for firm matches.

>TRBD1|TRBV5-4|14|TRBJ2-7
TGTGCCAGCAGCTTACGACAGGGGGCCTACGAGCAGTACTTC
CASSLRQGAYEQYF
>.|TRBV28|12|TRBJ2-7
TGTGCCAGCAGTTTGGGGGGCTACGAGCAGTACTTC
CASSLGGYEQYF
>.|TRBV24-1|12|TRBJ2-2
TGTGCCACCAGTGAGTCGTTCGGGGAGCTGTTTTTT
CATSESFGELFF
>.|TRBV6-5|13|TRBJ1-4
TGTGCCAGCAGTCTAGGGAGTAGAGAAAAACTGTTTTTT
CASSLGSREKLFF
>.|TRBV4-1|15|TRBJ2-1
TGCGCCAGCAGCCAATCTAGGAGCTCCTACAATGAGCAGTTCTTC
CASSQSRSSYNEQFF
>.|TRBV2|13|TRBJ1-4
TGTGCCAGCAGTGAAGCGGTCGGGGAAAAACTGTTTTTT
CASSEAVGEKLFF
>.|TRBV5-1|13|TRBJ1-2
TGCGCCAGCAGCCCCGACGGAGAGTATGGCTACACCTTC
CASSPDGEYGYTF
>TRBD1|TRBV18|14|TRBJ2-5
TGTGCCAGCTCACCAGGGACAGGGAGGGAGACCCAGTACTTC
CASSPGTGRETQYF
>.|TRBV14|15|TRBJ2-7
TGTGCCAGCAGCCAAGACCCTCAAACAGTCGACGAGCAGTACTTC
CASSQDPQTVDEQYF
>.|TRBV7-2|14|TRBJ2-7
TGTGCCAGCAGCGCTTCCGGGATTCTTTACGAGCAGTACTTC
CASSASGILYEQYF
>.|TRBV14|15|TRBJ2-6
TGTGCCAGCAGCCTGACACGCTCTGGGGCCAACGTCCTGACTTTC
CASSLTRSGANVLTF
>TRBD1|TRBV29-1|15|TRBJ2-4
TGCAGCGTCGGAACGACAGGGTTAGCCAAAAACATTCAGTACTTC
CSVGTTGLAKNIQYF